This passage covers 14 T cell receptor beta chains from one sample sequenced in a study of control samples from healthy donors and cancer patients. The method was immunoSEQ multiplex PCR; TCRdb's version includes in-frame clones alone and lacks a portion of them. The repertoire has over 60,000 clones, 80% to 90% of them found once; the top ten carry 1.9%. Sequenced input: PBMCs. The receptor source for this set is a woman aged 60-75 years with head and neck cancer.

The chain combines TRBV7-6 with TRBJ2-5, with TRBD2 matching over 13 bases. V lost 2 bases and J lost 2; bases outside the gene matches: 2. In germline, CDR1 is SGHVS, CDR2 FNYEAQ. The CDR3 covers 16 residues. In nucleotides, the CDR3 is TGTGCCAGCAGCTTACGGACTAGCGGGGGACAAGAGACCCAGTACTTC. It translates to CASSLRTSGGQETQYF.

DNA of the CDR3: TGTGCCAGCAGTTACGCACAGGGTTACAATGAGCAGTTCTTC. Protein sequence: CASSYAQGYNEQFF. The chain uses TRBV6-6 and TRBJ2-1, with a weak D call TRBD1 (6 bases). The CDR3 runs 14 residues. V lost 2 bases and J lost 4, with 9 bases in between. From germline, CDR1 is MNHNY and CDR2 SVGAGI (reference sequence).

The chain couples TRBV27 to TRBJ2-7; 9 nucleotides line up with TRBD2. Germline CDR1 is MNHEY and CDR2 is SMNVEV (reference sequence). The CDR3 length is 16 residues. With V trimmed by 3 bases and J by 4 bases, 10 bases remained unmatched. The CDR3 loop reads CASSFQIAGATYEQYF. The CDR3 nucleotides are TGTGCCAGCAGTTTTCAGATAGCGGGAGCTACGTACGAGCAGTACTTC.

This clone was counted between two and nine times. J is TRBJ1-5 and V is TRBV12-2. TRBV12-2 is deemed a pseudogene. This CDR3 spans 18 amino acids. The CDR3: CASRLVFLGEGPNQPQHF. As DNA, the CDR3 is TGTGCAAGTCGCTTAGTTTTTTTGGGGGAAGGACCAAATCAGCCCCAGCATTTT.

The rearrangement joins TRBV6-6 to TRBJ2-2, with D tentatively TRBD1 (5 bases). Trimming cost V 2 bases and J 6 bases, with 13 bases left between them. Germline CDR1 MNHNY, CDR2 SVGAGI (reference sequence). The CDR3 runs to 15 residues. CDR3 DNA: TGTGCCAGCAGTTACGTGGGGCCTACCCCCGGGGAGCTGTTTTTT. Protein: CASSYVGPTPGELFF.

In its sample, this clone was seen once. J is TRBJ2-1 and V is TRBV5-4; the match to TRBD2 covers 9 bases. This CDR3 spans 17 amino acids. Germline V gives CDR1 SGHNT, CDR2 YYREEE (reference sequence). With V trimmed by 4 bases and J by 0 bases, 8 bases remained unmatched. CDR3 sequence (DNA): TGTGCCAGCAGCCGAAATCTAGCGGGGAGCTCCTACAATGAGCAGTTCTTC. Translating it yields CASSRNLAGSSYNEQFF.

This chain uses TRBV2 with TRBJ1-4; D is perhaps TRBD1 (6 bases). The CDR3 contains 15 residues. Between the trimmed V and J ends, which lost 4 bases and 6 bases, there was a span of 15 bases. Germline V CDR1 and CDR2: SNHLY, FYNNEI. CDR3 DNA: TGTGCCAGCAGTGGACAGGAGGGGGGTTATGAAAAACTGTTTTTT. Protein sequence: CASSGQEGGYEKLFF.

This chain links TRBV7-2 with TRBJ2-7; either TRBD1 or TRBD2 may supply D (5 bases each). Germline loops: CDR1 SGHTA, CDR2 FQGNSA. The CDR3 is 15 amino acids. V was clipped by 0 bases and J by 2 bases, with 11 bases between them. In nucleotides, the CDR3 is TGTGCCAGCAGCTTAGCGGGGACCGGTGCCTACGAGCAGTACTTC. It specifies CASSLAGTGAYEQYF.

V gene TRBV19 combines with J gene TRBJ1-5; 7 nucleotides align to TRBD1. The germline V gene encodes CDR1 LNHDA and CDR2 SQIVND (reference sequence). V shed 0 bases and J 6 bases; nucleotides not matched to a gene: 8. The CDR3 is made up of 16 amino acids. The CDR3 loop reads CASSIERQGYLQPQHF. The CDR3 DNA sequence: TGTGCCAGTAGTATAGAGAGACAGGGATATCTTCAGCCCCAGCATTTT.

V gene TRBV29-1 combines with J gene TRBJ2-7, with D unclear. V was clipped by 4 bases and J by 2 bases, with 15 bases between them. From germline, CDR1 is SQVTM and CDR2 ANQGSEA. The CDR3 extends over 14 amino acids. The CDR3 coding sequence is TGCAGCGTTGGTAATCCCGGCCAAACCTACGAGCAGTACTTC. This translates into CSVGNPGQTYEQYF.

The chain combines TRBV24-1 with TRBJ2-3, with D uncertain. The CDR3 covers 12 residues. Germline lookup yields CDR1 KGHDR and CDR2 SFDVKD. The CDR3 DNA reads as TGTGGAAACAAGGGCCGCACAGATACGCAGTATTTT. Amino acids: CGNKGRTDTQYF.

DNA for the CDR3: TGTGCCAGCTCGAGTACAGGGTCTGGGAAGACTGAAGCTTTCTTT. It translates to CASSSTGSGKTEAFF. The chain carries TRBV18 and TRBJ1-1; D perhaps matches TRBD1 (6 bases). The CDR3 runs to 15 residues. Trimming took off 6 bases at V and 5 bases at J, with 19 bases between the two ends. Looked up from germline, CDR1 is KGHSH and CDR2 is LQKENI.

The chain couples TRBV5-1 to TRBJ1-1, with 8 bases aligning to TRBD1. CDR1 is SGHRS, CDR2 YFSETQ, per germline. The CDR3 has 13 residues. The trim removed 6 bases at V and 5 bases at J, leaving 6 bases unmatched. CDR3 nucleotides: TGCGCCAGCACCGGACAGGGCAGGACTGAAGCTTTCTTT. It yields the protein CASTGQGRTEAFF.

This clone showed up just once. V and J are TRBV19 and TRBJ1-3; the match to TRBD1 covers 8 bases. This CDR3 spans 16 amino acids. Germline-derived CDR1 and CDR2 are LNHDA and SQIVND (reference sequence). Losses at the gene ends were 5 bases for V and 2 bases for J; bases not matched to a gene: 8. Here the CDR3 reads CASSPQGQGAGNTIYF. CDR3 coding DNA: TGTGCCAGTAGTCCCCAAGGACAGGGCGCTGGAAACACCATATATTTT.